These T cell receptor beta chains were read from a single sample in a study of T cells in Graves' hyperthyroidism and ophthalmopathy. MiXCR was run by TCRdb on the multiplex PCR reads, yielding one entry per CDR3 protein. The sample lists 550,000 to 600,000 distinct CDR3 sequences; about 45% were seen once. Sequencing was done on a sample of peripheral blood or thyroid tissue (not recorded which). Every receptor here comes from an adult woman with Graves' disease, either hyperthyroidism or ophthalmopathy (not recorded which). Each CDR3 is given with its conserved first and last residue. A D gene is named only where the DNA matches it firmly. Rows may omit the clone size; those that give it use once, few, many or a size class.

d_call: -; clone_size: many; v_call: TRBV6-6; j_call: TRBJ1-4; cdr3_nt: TGTGCCAGCAGTTACTCAAATGAAAAACTGTTTTTT; cdr3_aa: CASSYSNEKLFF
d_call: TRBD1; clone_size: many; v_call: TRBV7-8; j_call: TRBJ1-5; cdr3_nt: TGTGCCAGCAGCTCACAACCCGGGACAGGGGTAGGCCCCCAGCATTTT; cdr3_aa: CASSSQPGTGVGPQHF
d_call: -; clone_size: few; v_call: TRBV6-1; j_call: TRBJ2-2; cdr3_nt: TGTGCCAGCCGGGACACGAACACCGGGGAGCTGTTTTTT; cdr3_aa: CASRDTNTGELFF
d_call: -; clone_size: -; v_call: TRBV9; j_call: TRBJ2-5; cdr3_nt: TGTGCCAGCAGCGTAGGATCAGGGGTCCTAGAGACCCAGTACTTC; cdr3_aa: CASSVGSGVLETQYF
d_call: -; clone_size: many; v_call: TRBV5-1; j_call: TRBJ2-7; cdr3_nt: TGCGCCAGCAGCTTTAACAGGTGGGCTGACGAGCAGTACTTC; cdr3_aa: CASSFNRWADEQYF
d_call: -; clone_size: -; v_call: TRBV7-2; j_call: TRBJ1-1; cdr3_nt: TGTGCCAGCAGCTTAAGCGGCGGATGGGATGCTTTCTTT; cdr3_aa: CASSLSGGWDAFF
d_call: -; clone_size: -; v_call: TRBV18; j_call: TRBJ2-6; cdr3_nt: TGTGCCAGCTCCATCGGGGTGGCTGGGGCCAACGTCCTGACTTTC; cdr3_aa: CASSIGVAGANVLTF
d_call: TRBD2; clone_size: -; v_call: TRBV7-9; j_call: TRBJ2-2; cdr3_nt: TGTGCCAGCACTATAACGGGAGGGCCGCCCGGTGCTAAGCTGTTTTTT; cdr3_aa: CASTITGGPPGAKLFF
d_call: -; clone_size: once; v_call: TRBV7-2; j_call: TRBJ2-6; cdr3_nt: TGTGCCAGCACCCTTAGACAGGGAGGTAGGGCTTTC; cdr3_aa: CASTLRQGGRAF
d_call: TRBD2; clone_size: many; v_call: TRBV25-1; j_call: TRBJ2-5; cdr3_nt: TGTGCCAGCAAACACGCGGGAGGGTCGGAGACCCAGTACTTC; cdr3_aa: CASKHAGGSETQYF
d_call: TRBD1; clone_size: -; v_call: TRBV29-1; j_call: TRBJ2-5; cdr3_nt: TGCAGTTCACCGACAGGGGTGAAGACCCAGTACTTC; cdr3_aa: CSSPTGVKTQYF
d_call: TRBD1; clone_size: once; v_call: TRBV29-1; j_call: TRBJ1-5; cdr3_nt: TGCAGCGTCCGGGACAGATTCCAGCATTTT; cdr3_aa: CSVRDRFQHF
d_call: TRBD2; clone_size: once; v_call: TRBV10-3; j_call: TRBJ2-7; cdr3_nt: TGTGCCAGCAGAGACTCTATCGGGACTAGTGACGAGCAGTACTTC; cdr3_aa: CASRDSIGTSDEQYF
d_call: -; clone_size: many; v_call: TRBV9; j_call: TRBJ1-1; cdr3_nt: TGTGCCAGCAGCGTAGCCCCTTTGTGGGGCACTGAAGCTTTCTTT; cdr3_aa: CASSVAPLWGTEAFF
d_call: -; clone_size: many; v_call: TRBV20-1; j_call: TRBJ2-7; cdr3_nt: TGCAGTGCTTGCCGGGACTCACTTTACGAGCAGTACTTC; cdr3_aa: CSACRDSLYEQYF
d_call: TRBD1; clone_size: -; v_call: TRBV6-5; j_call: TRBJ2-5; cdr3_nt: TGTGCCAGCAGTTGGCCGGGACAGGGTCTAGGAGAGACCCAGTACTTC; cdr3_aa: CASSWPGQGLGETQYF
d_call: -; clone_size: many; v_call: TRBV12-3/TRBV12-4; j_call: TRBJ1-1; cdr3_nt: TGTGCCAGCAGTTTACCCTCAATGGGGACGCTGAACACTGAAGCTTTCTTT; cdr3_aa: CASSLPSMGTLNTEAFF
d_call: -; clone_size: few; v_call: TRBV20-1; j_call: TRBJ2-5; cdr3_nt: TGCAGTGAGGGTTTGGGAGAGACCCAGTACTTC; cdr3_aa: CSEGLGETQYF
d_call: -; clone_size: once; v_call: TRBV7-9; j_call: TRBJ1-4; cdr3_nt: TGTGCCAGCAGCTTAGAGACGCGCGGAAAACTGTTTTTT; cdr3_aa: CASSLETRGKLFF
d_call: -; clone_size: -; v_call: TRBV7-9; j_call: TRBJ2-2; cdr3_nt: TGTGCCACCTCCAGGGGGGGGTCGAGGGAGCTGTTTTTT; cdr3_aa: CATSRGGSRELFF
d_call: -; clone_size: many; v_call: TRBV7-2; j_call: TRBJ1-1; cdr3_nt: TGTGCCAGCAGCTTAGGCCGTCACAGGGTTGGCACTGAAGCTTTCTTT; cdr3_aa: CASSLGRHRVGTEAFF
d_call: -; clone_size: -; v_call: TRBV29-1; j_call: TRBJ2-7; cdr3_nt: TGCAGCGTCCGGCTGAGGGGGGACTACGAGCAGTACTTC; cdr3_aa: CSVRLRGDYEQYF
d_call: TRBD2; clone_size: many; v_call: TRBV4-1; j_call: TRBJ2-7; cdr3_nt: TGCGCCAGCAGCCTGGGACTAGCGGAGTACTACGAGCAGTACTTC; cdr3_aa: CASSLGLAEYYEQYF
d_call: -; clone_size: -; v_call: TRBV20-1; j_call: TRBJ1-1; cdr3_nt: TGCAGTGCTCCAACCCTACACAAGAACACTGAAGCTTTCTTT; cdr3_aa: CSAPTLHKNTEAFF
d_call: TRBD1; clone_size: many; v_call: TRBV6-5; j_call: TRBJ1-6; cdr3_nt: TGTGCCAGCAGTGGCCCGGGACAGTCAAATTCACCCCTCCACTTT; cdr3_aa: CASSGPGQSNSPLHF
d_call: TRBD2; clone_size: -; v_call: TRBV20-1; j_call: TRBJ2-7; cdr3_nt: TGCAGTGCCTCAGCGGGAGCTCGCCCCGAGCAGTACTTC; cdr3_aa: CSASAGARPEQYF
d_call: TRBD2; clone_size: many; v_call: TRBV11-2; j_call: TRBJ2-5; cdr3_nt: TGTGCCAGCAGCTTAGCCCCTAGCGGCAAAGAGACCCAGTACTTC; cdr3_aa: CASSLAPSGKETQYF
d_call: TRBD1; clone_size: many; v_call: TRBV7-9; j_call: TRBJ1-6; cdr3_nt: TGTGCCAGCAGCACACAAGGGACAGGGCTCTATAATTCACCCCTCCACTTT; cdr3_aa: CASSTQGTGLYNSPLHF
d_call: TRBD2; clone_size: -; v_call: TRBV24-1; j_call: TRBJ2-5; cdr3_nt: TGTGCCACCAGCGGACTAGCGGGAGACCAAGAGACCCAGTACTTC; cdr3_aa: CATSGLAGDQETQYF
d_call: -; clone_size: many; v_call: TRBV4-1; j_call: TRBJ2-7; cdr3_nt: TGCGCCAGCAGCCAACCAACACAGGGGAGGAACTACGAGCAGTACTTC; cdr3_aa: CASSQPTQGRNYEQYF
d_call: TRBD1; clone_size: many; v_call: TRBV29-1; j_call: TRBJ1-2; cdr3_nt: TGCAGCGTTGTCGGGACAGGGGATGGCTACACCTTC; cdr3_aa: CSVVGTGDGYTF
d_call: -; clone_size: many; v_call: TRBV3-1; j_call: TRBJ2-5; cdr3_nt: TGTGCCAGCAGCCCCCACCGGGTGTACCAAGAGACCCAGTACTTC; cdr3_aa: CASSPHRVYQETQYF
d_call: TRBD1; clone_size: many; v_call: TRBV29-1; j_call: TRBJ2-6; cdr3_nt: TGCAGCGCGTACGACCCGGGACAGAGGCCTAACGTCCTGACTTTC; cdr3_aa: CSAYDPGQRPNVLTF
d_call: -; clone_size: -; v_call: TRBV12-3/TRBV12-4; j_call: TRBJ1-5; cdr3_nt: TGTGCCAGCAGTTCGGACAGAAGCAATCAGCCCCAGCATTTT; cdr3_aa: CASSSDRSNQPQHF
d_call: -; clone_size: -; v_call: TRBV7-2; j_call: TRBJ2-2; cdr3_nt: TGTGCCAGCAGCCTCAGGCTGGGGGTCACCGAGGAGCTGTTTTTT; cdr3_aa: CASSLRLGVTEELFF
d_call: TRBD2; clone_size: -; v_call: TRBV14; j_call: TRBJ2-5; cdr3_nt: TGTGCCAGCAGCCCACTAGCGGGGGGGGCGGATCAGTACTTC; cdr3_aa: CASSPLAGGADQYF
d_call: -; clone_size: -; v_call: TRBV7-2; j_call: TRBJ1-5; cdr3_nt: TGTGCCAGCAGCTCCGTGGCCGGACGGGTCAATCAGCCCCAGCATTTT; cdr3_aa: CASSSVAGRVNQPQHF
d_call: -; clone_size: many; v_call: TRBV2; j_call: TRBJ2-2; cdr3_nt: TGTGCCAGCAGGGGGGGACTTCTCACCGGGGAGCTGTTTTTT; cdr3_aa: CASRGGLLTGELFF
d_call: -; clone_size: -; v_call: TRBV10-3; j_call: TRBJ2-2; cdr3_nt: TGTGCCATCAGTGAGTGGGTAGGGGAGGCCGGGGAGCTGTTTTTT; cdr3_aa: CAISEWVGEAGELFF
d_call: -; clone_size: -; v_call: TRBV14; j_call: TRBJ2-5; cdr3_nt: TGTGCCAGCAGCCAAGTGATGGAGACCCAGTACTTC; cdr3_aa: CASSQVMETQYF
d_call: -; clone_size: -; v_call: TRBV5-1; j_call: TRBJ1-1; cdr3_nt: TGCGCCAGCAGCCTGGGCAGAAACACTGAAGCTTCCTTT; cdr3_aa: CASSLGRNTEASF